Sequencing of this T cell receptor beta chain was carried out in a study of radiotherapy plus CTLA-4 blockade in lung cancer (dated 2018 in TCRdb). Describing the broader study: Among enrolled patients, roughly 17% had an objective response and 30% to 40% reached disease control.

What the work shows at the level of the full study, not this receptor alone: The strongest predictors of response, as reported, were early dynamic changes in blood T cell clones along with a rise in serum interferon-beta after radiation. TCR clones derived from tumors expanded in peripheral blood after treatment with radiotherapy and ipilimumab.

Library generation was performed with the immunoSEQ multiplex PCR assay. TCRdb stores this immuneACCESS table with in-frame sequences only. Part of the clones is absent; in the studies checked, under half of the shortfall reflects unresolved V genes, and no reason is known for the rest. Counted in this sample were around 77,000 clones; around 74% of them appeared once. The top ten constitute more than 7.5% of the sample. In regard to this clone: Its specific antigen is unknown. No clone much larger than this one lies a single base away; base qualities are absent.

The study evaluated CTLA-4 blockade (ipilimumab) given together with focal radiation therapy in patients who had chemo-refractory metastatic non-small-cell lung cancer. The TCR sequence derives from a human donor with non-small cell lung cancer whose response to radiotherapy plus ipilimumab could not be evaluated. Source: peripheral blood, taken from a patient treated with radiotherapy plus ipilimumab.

The CDR3 is CSVDRQGGGNEQFF. The sequenced DNA is TGCAGCGTTGATCGGCAGGGCGGCGGTAATGAGCAGTTCTTC. The chain joins TRBV29-1 to TRBJ2-1; a tentative D call is TRBD1 (5 bases match). V is clipped by 3 bases and J by 7 bases, and the sequence between their germline boundaries is 16 bases long. The CDR3 numbers 14 residues from cysteine through phenylalanine. Only the CDR3 part of the read is kept: 42 bases, read in frame from the first base. In the germline V gene, CDR1 corresponds to SQVTM and CDR2 to ANQGSEA.